This T cell receptor (beta chain) was sequenced for a study of blood T cell repertoires in COVID-19. Germline V CDR1 and CDR2: MDHEN, SYDVKM. Trimming cost V 5 bases and J 7 bases, with 17 bases left between them. This CDR3 contains 15 residues. Participant-reported clinical history was the basis for cohort assignment. Original methodology: Estimated nucleated cell counts came from reference gene primer amplification. Profiling relied on immunoSEQ multiplex PCR, and the TCRdb table lists in-frame clones only, not all of them. V, J and clone size are those of that table, while D and trimming were read from the DNA. The repertoire holds hundreds of thousands of clones, with 88% as singletons.

The clonotype was recovered from a woman aged 60-75 years in a cohort exposed to, infected with or recovered from COVID-19 (not recorded which). Input material: PBMCs or T cells enriched from blood (not recorded which). V is TRBV28 and J is TRBJ1-4; no reliable D call. CDR3 residues: CASSPPTGMSEKLFF. As DNA, the CDR3 is TGTGCCAGCAGTCCCCCGACGGGTATGAGTGAAAAACTGTTTTTT.